This TCR beta chain is drawn from a study of PD-1 blockade in classical Hodgkin lymphoma. Study-wide results and limits: At C4D1, TCR diversity had climbed significantly for CD4+ cells, though not for CD8+ cells.

With regard to this clone: Its antigen is unknown.

Following autologous stem cell transplantation, relapse occurred in every patient, and exposure to brentuximab vedotin varied. The patients, who had relapsed/refractory classical Hodgkin lymphoma, achieved best responses of complete response, partial response or progressive disease. Clones were sequenced by immunoSEQ multiplex PCR, and TCRdb holds only the in-frame ones, with some missing. This sample has more than 30,000 clones; around nine tenths occur once, and the top ten carry approximately 7.6%. Unmatched junction bases numbered 13, after V lost 4 bases and J lost 5 bases. Germline CDR1 is PRHDT and CDR2 is FYEKMQ (reference sequence). The CDR3 consists of 16 residues.

The rearrangement links TRBV13 to TRBJ2-5; 7 bases fit TRBD1. The TCR was taken from a human donor with classical Hodgkin lymphoma. Material: peripheral blood mononuclear cells (PBMCs), obtained before the second cycle of nivolumab. CDR3 DNA: TGTGCCAGCAGCTCGCGACAGGGCATGTCCGGGGAGACCCAGTACTTC. Translation: CASSSRQGMSGETQYF.